Below are 4 T cell receptor beta chains sequenced from a single sample in a study of human T cells and chemical hapten exposure. Time point described: pre-sensitization, week 0. Treatment indicated: therapeutic diphenylcyclopropenone sensitization with weekly scalp DPC. TCRdb fed the RACE reads into MiXCR, producing one record per CDR3 protein. The table has some 84,000 distinct CDR3 sequences, 8.5% to 9% seen once. Source: whole blood, taken in connection with sensitization to the hapten diphenylcyclopropenone (DPC). The source of these receptors is a man in his forties or fifties with alopecia areata. Some clones in this sample may be carry-over from other donors' samples.

In its sample, this clonotype was seen many times. The chain couples TRBV30 to TRBJ1-1, with a possible D match to TRBD1 (5 bases). Trimming took 0 bases from V and 2 from J, leaving 10 bases between them. The germline V gene encodes CDR1 GTSNPN and CDR2 SVGIG (reference sequence). This CDR3 has 14 amino acids. In DNA form, the CDR3 reads TGTGCCTGGAGTGTATTGAGGGGTAACACTGAAGCTTTCTTT. It codes for CAWSVLRGNTEAFF.

This clonotype appeared many times. The gene calls are TRBV18 and TRBJ1-4; possibly TRBD1 for D (5 bases). V was clipped by 3 bases and J by 5 bases, with 16 bases between them. CDR1 and CDR2 (germline): KGHSH, LQKENI. This CDR3 has 16 residues. CDR3 protein: CASSPQPPGQNEKLFF. The CDR3 bases are TGTGCCAGCTCACCGCAACCGCCAGGGCAGAATGAAAAACTGTTTTTT.

The V and J genes are TRBV15 and TRBJ1-1; D perhaps matches TRBD1 (6 bases). This CDR3 has 14 amino acids. Germline assignment: CDR1 LNHNV and CDR2 YYDKDF (reference sequence). Trimming pared 0 bases from V and 5 bases from J, leaving 10 bases between. The CDR3 protein is CATSRDRGYTEAFF. The CDR3 nucleotides read TGTGCCACCAGCAGAGACAGGGGCTATACTGAAGCTTTCTTT.

This chain joins TRBV7-2 and TRBJ2-3; TRBD2 agrees at 13 bases. The CDR3 is 16 residues long. V shed 5 bases, J shed 4 bases, and the junction held 6 bases outside the gene matches. From germline, CDR1 is SGHTA and CDR2 FQGNSA. The DNA for the CDR3 is TGTGCCAGCAGCCACACTAGCGGGAGGGTGGCAGATACGCAGTATTTT. It translates to CASSHTSGRVADTQYF.